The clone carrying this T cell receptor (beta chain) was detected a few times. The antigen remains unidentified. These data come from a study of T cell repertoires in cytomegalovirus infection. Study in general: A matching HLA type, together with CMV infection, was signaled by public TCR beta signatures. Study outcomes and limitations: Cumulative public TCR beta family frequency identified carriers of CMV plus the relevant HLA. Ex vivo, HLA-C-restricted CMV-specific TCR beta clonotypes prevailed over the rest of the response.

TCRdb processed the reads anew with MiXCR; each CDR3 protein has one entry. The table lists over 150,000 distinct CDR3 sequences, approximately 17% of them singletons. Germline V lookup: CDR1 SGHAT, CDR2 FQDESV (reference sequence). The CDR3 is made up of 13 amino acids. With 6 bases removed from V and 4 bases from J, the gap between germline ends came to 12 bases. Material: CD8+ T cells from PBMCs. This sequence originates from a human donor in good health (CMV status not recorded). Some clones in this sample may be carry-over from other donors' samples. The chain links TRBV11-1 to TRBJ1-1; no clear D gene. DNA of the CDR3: TGTGCCAGCAGGCCCGGGAGGTCCACTGAAGCTTTCTTT. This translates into CASRPGRSTEAFF.